The 16 T cell receptor beta chains presented below share a single source sample, sequenced in a study of blood T cell repertoires in COVID-19. The assay was immunoSEQ multiplex PCR, and TCRdb's table has in-frame clones only and misses some. The table has 85,000 to 95,000 clones, about nine tenths seen once. Specimen: peripheral blood. The source of these receptors is a man aged 60 to 69 with COVID-19, enrolled during active disease.

The genes are TRBV6-2 or TRBV6-3 and TRBJ1-1; TRBD1 might be the D (6 bases). V lost 2 bases and J lost 0, with 7 bases in between. CDR3 size: 14 residues. The germline V gene encodes CDR1 MNHEY and CDR2 SVGEGT. CDR3 residues: CASSYPGVNTEAFF. CDR3 DNA sequence: TGTGCCAGCAGTTACCCAGGGGTGAACACTGAAGCTTTCTTT.

The CDR3 spells CAISATGQGGTEAFF. CDR3 in DNA: TGTGCCATCAGCGCAACGGGACAGGGTGGGACTGAAGCTTTCTTT. V gene TRBV10-3 combines with J gene TRBJ1-1; 9 positions match TRBD1. The CDR3 covers 15 residues. CDR1 is ENHRY and CDR2 is SYGVKD in the germline V gene. With V trimmed by 6 bases and J by 5 bases, 10 bases remained unmatched.

J is TRBJ1-3 and V is TRBV2, with TRBD1 as a possible D gene (5 bases). CDR3 length: 18 amino acids. Germline V lookup: CDR1 SNHLY, CDR2 FYNNEI. Trimming cost V 1 base and J 2 bases, with 18 bases left between them. CDR3 coding DNA: TGTGCCAGCAGTGAAGTTGAATCGGGGGACGGGGCTGGAAACACCATATATTTT. It encodes CASSEVESGDGAGNTIYF. Based on the CDR3 plus reference TRBV2 and TRBJ1-3, the full variable domain is EPEVTQTPSHQVTQMGQEVILRCVPISNHLYFYWYRQILGQKVEFLVSFYNNEISEKSEIFDDQFSVERPDGSNFTLKIRSTKLEDSAMYFCASSEVESGDGAGNTIYFGEGSWLTVV.

V usage is TRBV28 and J usage is TRBJ2-2, with TRBD2 identical over 9 bases. Trimming cost V 3 bases and J 4 bases; bases outside gene matches: 6. This CDR3 spans 16 amino acids. Germline-derived CDR1 and CDR2 are MDHEN and SYDVKM. CDR3 sequence reads: CASSFPGTSSTGELFF. The CDR3, as DNA: TGTGCCAGCAGTTTCCCCGGGACTAGCAGCACCGGGGAGCTGTTTTTT.

The count of this clone is one. The gene calls are TRBV27 and TRBJ2-5, with D maybe TRBD2 (5 bases). CDR1 and CDR2 from the germline V gene are MNHEY and SMNVEV (reference sequence). V was trimmed by 8 bases and J by 5 bases, leaving 9 bases between them. The CDR3 sequence is 11 residues long. DNA of the CDR3: TGTGCCAGCGGGAGAGACGAGACCCAGTACTTC. Translated: CASGRDETQYF.

The chain is built from TRBV19 and TRBJ2-6, with TRBD1 identical over 12 bases. Germline values: CDR1 LNHDA, CDR2 SQIVND (reference sequence). The V gene end was trimmed by 4 bases and the J gene end by 2 bases; junction bases not matched to a gene: 9. The length of the CDR3 is 19 residues. The CDR3 region has the DNA TGTGCCAGTAGTACCCGGGGACAGGGGGCGCTCGCTGGGGCCAACGTCCTGACTTTC. Amino acids: CASSTRGQGALAGANVLTF.

This sequence joins TRBV6-2 or TRBV6-3 and TRBJ2-7, with a possible D match to TRBD2 (5 bases). V lost 2 bases, J lost 0 bases, and 14 bases lay in between. The CDR3 contains 16 residues. Per the germline V gene, CDR1 is MNHEY and CDR2 is SVGEGT. CDR3 bases: TGTGCCAGCAGTTACGCCAGCGGAAGGAGCTCCTACGAGCAGTACTTC. As protein: CASSYASGRSSYEQYF.

The rearrangement joins TRBV3-1 (or the pseudogene TRBV3-2) to TRBJ2-7, with D tentatively TRBD1 (6 bases). Germline V gene sequence: CDR1 LGHDT, CDR2 YNNKEL (reference sequence). There are 11 residues in the CDR3. V lost 0 bases, J lost 13 bases, and 10 bases lay in between. In DNA form, the CDR3 reads TGTGCCAGCAGCCAAGATAGGGACACTTACTTC. This sequence encodes CASSQDRDTYF.

The V call is TRBV7-9, the J call TRBJ2-3; D call uncertain. V lost 1 base, J lost 1 base, and 6 bases lay in between. CDR1 SEHNR and CDR2 FQNEAQ come from the germline V gene (reference sequence). The CDR3 length is 14 residues. DNA of the CDR3: TGTGCCAGCAGCTTAGTCCAGGGCACAGATACGCAGTATTTT. Translated: CASSLVQGTDTQYF. Using reference TRBV7-9 and TRBJ2-3 for the parts outside the CDR3, the full variable domain is DTGVSQNPRHKITKRGQNVTFRCDPISEHNRLYWYRQTLGQGPEFLTYFQNEAQLEKSRLLSDRFSAERPKGSFSTLEIQRTEQGDSAMYLCASSLVQGTDTQYFGPGTRLTVL.

The gene calls are TRBV4-2 and TRBJ1-5, with D possibly being TRBD1 (6 bases). CDR1 and CDR2 from the germline V gene are LGHNA and YNFKEQ. This CDR3 is 15 amino acids long. V lost 0 bases and J lost 5, with 11 bases in between. The CDR3 region is CASSQDKGTYQPQHF. CDR3 nucleotide sequence: TGTGCCAGCAGCCAAGATAAGGGGACATATCAGCCCCAGCATTTT.

V usage is TRBV10-1 and J usage is TRBJ2-5; TRBD2 aligns across 10 bases. CDR1 WNHNN and CDR2 SYGVQD come from the germline V gene (reference sequence). The junction had 4 bases not matched to a gene; V was cut back by 1 base and J by 2 bases. The CDR3 extends over 16 amino acids. The CDR3 here is CASSEFRAGGQETQYF. The CDR3 region has the DNA TGCGCCAGCAGTGAGTTTCGAGCGGGAGGGCAAGAGACCCAGTACTTC.

V is TRBV21-1 and J is TRBJ2-1; TRBD2, the D gene given by the table, was not confirmed from the DNA. TRBV21-1 is a pseudogene locus. The CDR3 covers 17 residues. The CDR3: CASSPRSTSGTYNEQFF. The CDR3 DNA sequence: TGTGCCAGCAGCCCACGCTCAACTAGCGGGACCTACAATGAGCAGTTCTTC.

The chain joins TRBV5-1 to TRBJ1-1, with D tentatively TRBD1 (6 bases). Trimming removed 0 bases at V and 8 bases at J, with 14 bases between. Germline values: CDR1 SGHRS, CDR2 YFSETQ. The CDR3 length is 14 residues. The CDR3 region is CASSLAFTGTEAFF. CDR3 coding DNA: TGCGCCAGCAGCTTGGCATTCACAGGGACAGAAGCTTTCTTT.

V is TRBV7-8 and J is TRBJ2-1; 7 bases align to TRBD1. V lost 1 base and J lost 3; bases outside the gene matches: 3. The germline V gene encodes CDR1 SGHVS and CDR2 FQNEAQ. This CDR3 has 15 amino acids. The CDR3 spells CASSLEGGVYNEQFF. The CDR3 DNA sequence: TGTGCCAGCAGCTTAGAAGGGGGCGTCTACAATGAGCAGTTCTTC.

This chain joins TRBV29-1 and TRBJ2-5; 7 bases match TRBD1. CDR3 length: 12 residues. The germline CDR1 and CDR2 sequences are SQVTM and ANQGSEA. The ends lost 7 bases at V and 3 bases at J; junction bases unmatched: 5. DNA of the CDR3: TGCAGCGGAGGGACAGCAGAAGAGACCCAGTACTTC. It specifies CSGGTAEETQYF.

The chain uses TRBV2 and TRBJ2-1; D perhaps matches TRBD1 (5 bases). Trimming removed 4 bases at V and 6 bases at J, with 7 bases between. The CDR3 spans 12 residues. Per germline, CDR1 SNHLY and CDR2 FYNNEI. CDR3 residues: CASSVQGNEQFF. CDR3 nucleotides: TGTGCCAGCAGTGTTCAGGGCAATGAGCAGTTCTTC.